The present TCR beta chain was sequenced within a study of blood T cells in healthy people across ages. General study results and limits: The lack of PBMC sorting stopped any conclusive naive versus antigen-experienced comparison.

Unmatched junction bases numbered 9, after V lost 5 bases and J lost 11 bases. From germline, CDR1 is SGHNT and CDR2 YENEEA. The CDR3 totals 13 residues. Sample-barcoded 5' priming and a J-beta primer mix drove a second PCR of about 7 to 12 cycles. TCRdb used MiXCR to reprocess the 5' RACE reads, holding one entry per CDR3 protein. The sample lists about 680,000 distinct CDR3 sequences, about 52% occurring once. A remark on this clonotype: Its antigen is not identified.

The chain links TRBV11-3 to TRBJ2-5, with TRBD1 matching 9 bases. Sequencing was carried out using blood. This sequence originates from a woman aged 60-75 years in good health. The chain's CDR3 is CASSPLGTGKQYF. The CDR3 bases are TGTGCCAGCAGCCCATTGGGGACAGGGAAGCAGTACTTC.